This TCR beta chain was obtained from a study of technical replicates of blood from a handful of donors. Here immunoSEQ multiplex PCR was the method, and the copy in TCRdb shows in-frame clones only, minus some. The data show around 65,000 clones, about 87% seen once. CDR3 length equals 15 residues. With 3 bases removed from V and 2 bases from J, the gap between germline ends came to 13 bases. CDR1 LNHDA and CDR2 SQIVND come from the germline V gene (reference sequence). This chain joins TRBV19 and TRBJ1-2; D not resolved. Sequencing was performed on PBMCs. The receptor was derived from a human donor in good health. Some clones in this sample may be carry-over from other donors' samples. CDR3 DNA sequence: TGTGCCAGTAGTATTTCTCCAGGAGGGAACTATGGCTACACCTTC. Amino acid sequence: CASSISPGGNYGYTF.